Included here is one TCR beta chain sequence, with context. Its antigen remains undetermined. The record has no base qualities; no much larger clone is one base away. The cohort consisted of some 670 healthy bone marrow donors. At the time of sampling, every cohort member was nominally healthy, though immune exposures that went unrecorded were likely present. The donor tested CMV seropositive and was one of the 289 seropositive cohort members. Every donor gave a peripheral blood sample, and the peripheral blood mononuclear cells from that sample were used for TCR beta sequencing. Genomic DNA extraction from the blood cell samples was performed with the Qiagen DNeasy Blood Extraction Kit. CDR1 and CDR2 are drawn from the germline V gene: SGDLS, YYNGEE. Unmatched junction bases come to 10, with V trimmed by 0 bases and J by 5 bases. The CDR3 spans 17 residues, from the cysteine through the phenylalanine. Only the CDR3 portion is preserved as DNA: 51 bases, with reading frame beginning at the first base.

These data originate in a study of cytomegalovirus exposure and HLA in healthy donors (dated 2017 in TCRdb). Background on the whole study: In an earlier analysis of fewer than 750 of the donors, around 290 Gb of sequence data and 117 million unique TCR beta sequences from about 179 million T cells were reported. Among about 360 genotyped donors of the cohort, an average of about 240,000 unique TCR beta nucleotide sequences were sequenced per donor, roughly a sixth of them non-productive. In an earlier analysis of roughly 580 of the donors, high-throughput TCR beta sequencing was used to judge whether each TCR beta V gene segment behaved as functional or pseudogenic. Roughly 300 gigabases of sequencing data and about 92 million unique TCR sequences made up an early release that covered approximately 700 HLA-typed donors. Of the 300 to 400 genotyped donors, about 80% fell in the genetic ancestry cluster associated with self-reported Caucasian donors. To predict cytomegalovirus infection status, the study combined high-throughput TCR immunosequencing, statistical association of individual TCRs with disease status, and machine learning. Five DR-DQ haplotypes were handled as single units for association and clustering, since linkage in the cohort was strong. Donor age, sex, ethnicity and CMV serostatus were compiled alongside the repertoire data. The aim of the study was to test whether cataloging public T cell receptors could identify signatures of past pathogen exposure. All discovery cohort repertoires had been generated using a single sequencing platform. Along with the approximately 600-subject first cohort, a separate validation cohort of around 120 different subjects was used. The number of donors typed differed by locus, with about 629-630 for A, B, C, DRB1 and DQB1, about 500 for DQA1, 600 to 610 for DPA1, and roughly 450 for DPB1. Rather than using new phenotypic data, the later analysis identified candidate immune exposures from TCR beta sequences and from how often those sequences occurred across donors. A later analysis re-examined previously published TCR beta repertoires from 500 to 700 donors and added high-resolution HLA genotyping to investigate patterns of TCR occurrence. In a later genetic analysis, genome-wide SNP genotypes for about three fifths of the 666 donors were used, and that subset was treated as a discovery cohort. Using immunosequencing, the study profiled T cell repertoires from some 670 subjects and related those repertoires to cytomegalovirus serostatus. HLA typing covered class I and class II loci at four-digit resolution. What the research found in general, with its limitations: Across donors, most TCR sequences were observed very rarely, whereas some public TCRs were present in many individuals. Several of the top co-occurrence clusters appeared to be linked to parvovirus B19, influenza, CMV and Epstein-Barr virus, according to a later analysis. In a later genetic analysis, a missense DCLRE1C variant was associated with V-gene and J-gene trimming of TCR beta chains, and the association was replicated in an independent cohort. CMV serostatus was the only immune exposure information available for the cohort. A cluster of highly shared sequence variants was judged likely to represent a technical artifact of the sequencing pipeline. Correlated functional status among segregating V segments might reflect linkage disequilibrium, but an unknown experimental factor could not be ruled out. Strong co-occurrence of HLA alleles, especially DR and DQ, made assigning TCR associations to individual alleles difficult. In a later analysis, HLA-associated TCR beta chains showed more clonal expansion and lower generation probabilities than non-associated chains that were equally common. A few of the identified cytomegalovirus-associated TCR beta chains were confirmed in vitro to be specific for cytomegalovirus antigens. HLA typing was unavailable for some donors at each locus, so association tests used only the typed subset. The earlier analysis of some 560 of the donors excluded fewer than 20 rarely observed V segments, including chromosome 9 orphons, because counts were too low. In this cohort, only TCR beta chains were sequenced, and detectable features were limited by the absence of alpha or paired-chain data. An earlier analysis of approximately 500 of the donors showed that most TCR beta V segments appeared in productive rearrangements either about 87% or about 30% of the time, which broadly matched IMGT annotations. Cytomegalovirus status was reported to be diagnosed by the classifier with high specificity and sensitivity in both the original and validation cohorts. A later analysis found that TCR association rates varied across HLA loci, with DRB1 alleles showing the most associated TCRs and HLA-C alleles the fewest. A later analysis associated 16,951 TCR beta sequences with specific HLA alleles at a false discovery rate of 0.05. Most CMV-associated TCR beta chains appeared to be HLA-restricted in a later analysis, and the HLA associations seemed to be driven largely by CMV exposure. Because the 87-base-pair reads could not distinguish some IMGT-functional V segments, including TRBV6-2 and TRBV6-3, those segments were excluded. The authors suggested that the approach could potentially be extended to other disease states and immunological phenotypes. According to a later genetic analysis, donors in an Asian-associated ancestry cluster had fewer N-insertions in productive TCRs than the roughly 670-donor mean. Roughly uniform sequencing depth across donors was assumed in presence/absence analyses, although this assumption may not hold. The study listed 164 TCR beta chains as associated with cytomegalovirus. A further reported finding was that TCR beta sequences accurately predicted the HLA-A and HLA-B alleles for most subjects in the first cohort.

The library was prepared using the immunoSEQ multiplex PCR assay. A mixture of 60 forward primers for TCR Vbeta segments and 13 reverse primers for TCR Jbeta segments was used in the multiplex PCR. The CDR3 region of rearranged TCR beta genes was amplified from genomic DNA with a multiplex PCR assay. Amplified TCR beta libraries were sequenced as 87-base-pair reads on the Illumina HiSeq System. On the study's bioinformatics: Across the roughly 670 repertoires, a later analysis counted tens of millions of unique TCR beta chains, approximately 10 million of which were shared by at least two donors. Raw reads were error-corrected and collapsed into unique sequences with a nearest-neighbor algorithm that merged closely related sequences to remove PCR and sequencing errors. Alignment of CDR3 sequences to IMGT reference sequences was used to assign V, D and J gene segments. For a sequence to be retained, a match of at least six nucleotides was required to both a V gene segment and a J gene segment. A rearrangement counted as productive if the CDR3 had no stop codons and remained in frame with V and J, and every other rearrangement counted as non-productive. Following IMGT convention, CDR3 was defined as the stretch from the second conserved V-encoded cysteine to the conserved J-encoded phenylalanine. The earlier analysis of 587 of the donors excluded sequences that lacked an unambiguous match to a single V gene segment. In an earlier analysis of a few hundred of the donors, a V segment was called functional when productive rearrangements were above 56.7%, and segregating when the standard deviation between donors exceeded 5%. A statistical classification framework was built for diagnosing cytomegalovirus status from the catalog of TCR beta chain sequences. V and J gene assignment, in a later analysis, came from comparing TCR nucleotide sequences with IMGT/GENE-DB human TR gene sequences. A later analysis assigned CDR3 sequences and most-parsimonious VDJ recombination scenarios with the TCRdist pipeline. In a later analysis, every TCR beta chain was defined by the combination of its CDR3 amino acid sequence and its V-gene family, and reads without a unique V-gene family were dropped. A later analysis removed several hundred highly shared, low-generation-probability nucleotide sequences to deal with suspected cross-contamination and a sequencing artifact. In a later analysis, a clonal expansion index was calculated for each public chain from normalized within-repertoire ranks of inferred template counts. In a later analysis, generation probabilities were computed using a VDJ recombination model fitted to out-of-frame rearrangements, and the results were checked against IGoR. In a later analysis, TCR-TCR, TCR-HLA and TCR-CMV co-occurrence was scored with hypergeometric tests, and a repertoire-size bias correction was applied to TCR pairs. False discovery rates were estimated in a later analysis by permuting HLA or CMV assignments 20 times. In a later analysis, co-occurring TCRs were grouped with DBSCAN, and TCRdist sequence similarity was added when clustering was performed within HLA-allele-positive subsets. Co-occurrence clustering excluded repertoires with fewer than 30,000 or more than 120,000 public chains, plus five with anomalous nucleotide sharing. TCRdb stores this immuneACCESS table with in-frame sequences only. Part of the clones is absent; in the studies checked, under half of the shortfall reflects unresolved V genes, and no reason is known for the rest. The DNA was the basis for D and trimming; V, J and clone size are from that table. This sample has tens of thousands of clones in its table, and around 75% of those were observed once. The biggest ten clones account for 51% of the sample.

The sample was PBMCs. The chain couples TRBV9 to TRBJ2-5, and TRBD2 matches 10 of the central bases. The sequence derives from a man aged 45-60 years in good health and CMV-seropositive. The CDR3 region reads CASSVGASGGTEETQYF. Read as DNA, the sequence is TGTGCCAGCAGCGTAGGGGCTAGCGGGGGTACGGAGGAGACCCAGTACTTC. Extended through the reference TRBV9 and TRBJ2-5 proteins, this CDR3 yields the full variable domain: DSGVTQTPKHLITATGQRVTLRCSPRSGDLSVYWYQQSLDQGLQFLIQYYNGEERAKGNILERFSAQQFPDLHSELNLSSLELGDSALYFCASSVGASGGTEETQYFGPGTRLLVL.